Below, 24 T cell receptor beta chains from the same sample are listed, as sequenced in a study of blood T cell repertoires in COVID-19. TCRdb's copy holds only in-frame clones and misses some; the assay was immunoSEQ multiplex PCR. The table lists under 250,000 clones, more than 70% of them singletons, with 9% to 15% in the top ten. The sample comprised peripheral blood. The receptor set was obtained from an elderly man with acute or convalescent COVID-19.

The chain is built from TRBV27 and TRBJ1-5; tentative D call: TRBD1 (6 bases). Germline assignment: CDR1 MNHEY and CDR2 SMNVEV (reference sequence). V was pared by 4 bases and J by 5 bases, with 27 bases between. The CDR3 runs to 19 residues. CDR3 coding DNA: TGTGCCAGCAGTTCAATACTAGGCAGGGCGGGGGGCATCGATCAGCCCCAGCATTTT. Its translation: CASSSILGRAGGIDQPQHF.

The chain couples TRBV11-3 to TRBJ2-3; the D gene is possibly TRBD1 (6 bases). The CDR3 loop spans 13 amino acids. Looked up from germline, CDR1 is SGHNT and CDR2 is YENEEA. V was cut by 5 bases and J by 3 bases, with 9 bases left in between. CDR3 amino acids: CASSKRGTDTQYF. DNA for the CDR3: TGTGCCAGCAGCAAAAGGGGGACAGATACGCAGTATTTT.

The J gene is TRBJ1-5, the V gene TRBV6-5; D is perhaps TRBD1 (5 bases). Germline values: CDR1 MNHEY, CDR2 SVGAGI. V was pared by 7 bases and J by 5 bases, with 9 bases between. The CDR3 consists of 12 residues. The CDR3 DNA sequence: TGTGCCAGCAAAAAACAGGATCAGCCCCAGCATTTT. Translating gives CASKKQDQPQHF.

V and J are TRBV10-3 and TRBJ2-1; 15 bases map to TRBD2. In germline, CDR1 is ENHRY, CDR2 SYGVKD. V lost 6 bases, J lost 6 bases, and 6 bases stayed unmatched. This CDR3 region has 16 residues. CDR3 nucleotides: TGTGCCATCAGGGATTGGACTAGCGGGGGGGCCAATGAGCAGTTCTTC. Translating it yields CAIRDWTSGGANEQFF.

V and J are TRBV3-1 (or the pseudogene TRBV3-2) and TRBJ1-2, with 7 bases fitting TRBD1. The CDR3 length is 12 residues. CDR1 is LGHDT and CDR2 is YNNKEL in the germline V gene (reference sequence). V was pared by 8 bases and J by 9 bases, with 9 bases of the junction left unmatched. In DNA, the CDR3 is TGTGCCAGCTATTCGAGGACAGGTCGCTACACCTTC. This gives the protein CASYSRTGRYTF.

This chain links TRBV7-2 with TRBJ2-7; the match to TRBD1 covers 7 bases. This CDR3 contains 15 residues. Losses at the gene ends were 2 bases for V and 0 bases for J; bases not matched to a gene: 4. The germline V gene encodes CDR1 SGHTA and CDR2 FQGNSA. The CDR3 spells CASSLSRTGSYEQYF. The CDR3 nucleotides are TGTGCCAGCAGCTTATCTCGGACAGGCTCCTACGAGCAGTACTTC.

The rearrangement uses TRBV6-6 and TRBJ2-2; D might be TRBD1 (5 bases). V lost 2 bases to trimming and J lost 8 bases, with 15 bases between them. The length of the CDR3 is 15 residues. CDR1 and CDR2 (germline): MNHNY, SVGAGI (reference sequence). CDR3 in amino acids: CASSYDTGSSGELFF. The CDR3 DNA follows: TGTGCCAGCAGTTACGATACAGGCTCCAGTGGGGAGCTGTTTTTT.

The rearrangement links TRBV5-1 to TRBJ1-1, with D possibly TRBD1 on 5 matching bases. Germline assignment: CDR1 SGHRS and CDR2 YFSETQ. The ends were cut back, 4 bases at V and 1 base at J, with 8 bases in the middle. The CDR3 sequence is 13 residues long. CDR3 in DNA: TGCGCCAGCAGCGCCACAGGGAACACTGAAGCTTTCTTT. Amino acids: CASSATGNTEAFF.

This clone was observed a few times. The chain couples TRBV19 to TRBJ1-1, with D perhaps matching TRBD1 (5 bases). The CDR3 spans 14 residues. Germline V gene lookup returns CDR1 LNHDA and CDR2 SQIVND (reference sequence). V gave up 4 bases and J gave up 0 bases, with 9 bases separating them. CDR3 nucleotide sequence: TGTGCCAGTAGTAGGGGCGTAGTGAACACTGAAGCTTTCTTT. It specifies CASSRGVVNTEAFF.

This clone was counted once. CDR3 residues: CASSIRTVGGYTF. The CDR3 DNA follows: TGTGCCAGTAGTATAAGGACAGTGGGCGGCTACACCTTC. The chain employs TRBV19 and TRBJ1-2; D perhaps matches TRBD1 (6 bases). Germline assignment: CDR1 LNHDA and CDR2 SQIVND (reference sequence). V lost 2 bases to trimming and J lost 8 bases, with 12 bases between them. The CDR3 covers 13 residues.

The chain combines TRBV4-1 with TRBJ1-5, with TRBD1 matching over 11 bases. Germline CDR1 is MGHRA and CDR2 is YSYEKL. The J segment lost 4 bases and the V segment lost 0 bases, leaving 2 bases of the junction unmatched. This CDR3 is built from 16 residues. The CDR3 nucleotides read TGCGCCAGCAGCCAAGATGGGACAGGGGGAAATCAGCCCCAGCATTTT. Protein product: CASSQDGTGGNQPQHF.

This chain uses TRBV10-3 with TRBJ2-1; 12 bases fit TRBD2. The CDR3 sequence is 13 residues long. The ends lost 9 bases at V and 6 bases at J; junction bases unmatched: 3. CDR1 ENHRY and CDR2 SYGVKD come from the germline V gene. The chain's CDR3 is CAIGTSGRNEQFF. The CDR3 region has the DNA TGTGCCATAGGGACTAGCGGGCGCAATGAGCAGTTCTTC.

The chain links TRBV28 to TRBJ2-7, with 8 bases that match TRBD2. Germline V lookup: CDR1 MDHEN, CDR2 SYDVKM. The length of the CDR3 is 19 residues. The ends lost 4 bases at V and 3 bases at J; junction bases unmatched: 20. In DNA, the CDR3 is TGTGCCAGCAGTTCCCGACAGATGCTACCAGCGGGGGCCCTCTACGAGCAGTACTTC. As protein: CASSSRQMLPAGALYEQYF. The whole variable domain, remainder taken from reference TRBV28 and TRBJ2-7, is DVKVTQSSRYLVKRTGEKVFLECVQDMDHENMFWYRQDPGLGLRLIYFSYDVKMKEKGDIPEGYSVSREKKERFSLILESASTNQTSMYLCASSSRQMLPAGALYEQYFGPGTRLTVT.

The rearrangement uses TRBV6-6 and TRBJ1-2, with 9 bases matching TRBD1. J gave up 6 bases and V 6 bases, and 8 bases lay outside the gene matches. This CDR3 is built from 14 residues. Germline CDR1 reads MNHNY; CDR2 reads SVGAGI (reference sequence). The CDR3 DNA reads as TGTGCCAGCAGGACCCGGACAGGGGCGCATGGCTACACCTTC. Its translation: CASRTRTGAHGYTF.

This clone was counted a few times. Germline is not matched at one junction end, which may reflect a read error. This chain links TRBV4-2 with TRBJ1-5; the D gene is possibly TRBD1 (6 bases). Germline-derived CDR1 and CDR2 are LGHNA and YNFKEQ. This CDR3 contains 16 residues. CDR3 bases: TGTGCCAGCAGTCAAGGTACAGGGCAGTCAGGGGAGCCCCAGCATTTT. It codes for CASSQGTGQSGEPQHF.

This clone has only one observation. This chain joins TRBV9 and TRBJ2-7; 11 nucleotides line up with TRBD1. J gave up 7 bases and V 2 bases, and 8 bases lay outside the gene matches. CDR1 is SGDLS, CDR2 YYNGEE, per germline. The CDR3 is 15 residues long. The CDR3 spells CASSVGTGGTGEQYF. In DNA form, the CDR3 reads TGTGCCAGCAGCGTGGGGACAGGGGGGACTGGGGAGCAGTACTTC.

The chain combines TRBV5-4 with TRBJ2-5, with 9 bases aligning to TRBD1. This CDR3 is 13 amino acids long. Per the germline V gene, CDR1 is SGHNT and CDR2 is YYREEE (reference sequence). V lost 4 bases and J lost 4; bases outside the gene matches: 2. CDR3 DNA sequence: TGTGCCAGCAGCACAGGGGGCGGAGAGACCCAGTACTTC. It yields the protein CASSTGGGETQYF. The whole variable domain, remainder taken from reference TRBV5-4 and TRBJ2-5, is ETGVTQSPTHLIKTRGQQVTLRCSSQSGHNTVSWYQQALGQGPQFIFQYYREEENGRGNFPPRFSGLQFPNYSSELNVNALELDDSALYLCASSTGGGETQYFGPGTRLLVL.

V is TRBV15 and J is TRBJ2-1; 9 bases match TRBD2. The CDR3 is made up of 17 amino acids. Germline CDR1 LNHNV, CDR2 YYDKDF (reference sequence). With 0 bases clipped from V and 3 bases from J, the junction kept 6 bases outside the gene matches. The CDR3 DNA sequence: TGTGCCACCAGCAGAGATGGGGCTAGCGGGATCTACAATGAGCAGTTCTTC. Its translation: CATSRDGASGIYNEQFF. Full variable domain (rest looked up from reference TRBV15 and TRBJ2-1): DAMVIQNPRYQVTQFGKPVTLSCSQTLNHNVMYWYQQKSSQAPKLLFHYYDKDFNNEADTPDNFQSRRPNTSFCFLDIRSPGLGDTAMYLCATSRDGASGIYNEQFFGPGTRLTVL.

This chain connects TRBV27 to TRBJ2-7, with D perhaps matching TRBD1 (6 bases). The CDR3 is 14 residues long. CDR1 is MNHEY, CDR2 SMNVEV, per germline (reference sequence). V was shortened by 6 bases and J by 2 bases, with 14 bases between the two germline ends. The CDR3 region has the DNA TGTGCCAGCAGAACAGGGATCCCCCCCTACGAGCAGTACTTC. Translating gives CASRTGIPPYEQYF.

The V and J genes are TRBV7-9 and TRBJ1-4; 8 bases align to TRBD1. The junction had 9 bases not matched to a gene; V was cut back by 5 bases and J by 7 bases. CDR1 is SEHNR, CDR2 FQNEAQ, per germline (reference sequence). This CDR3 contains 15 residues. This CDR3 reads CASSQGTGGLEKLFF. The CDR3 DNA sequence: TGTGCCAGCAGCCAGGGGACAGGAGGACTTGAAAAACTGTTTTTT. Variable domain in full (rest from reference TRBV7-9 and TRBJ1-4): DTGVSQNPRHKITKRGQNVTFRCDPISEHNRLYWYRQTLGQGPEFLTYFQNEAQLEKSRLLSDRFSAERPKGSFSTLEIQRTEQGDSAMYLCASSQGTGGLEKLFFGSGTQLSVL.

The chain combines TRBV12-5 with TRBJ1-1, with TRBD1 matching over 8 bases. Unmatched junction bases numbered 8, after V lost 1 base and J lost 4 bases. This CDR3 contains 16 residues. The germline V gene encodes CDR1 LGHNT and CDR2 FRNRAP. Here the CDR3 reads CASGLARQGWSTEAFF. The CDR3 coding sequence is TGTGCTAGTGGTTTGGCCCGACAGGGGTGGTCCACTGAAGCTTTCTTT.

To note about this clone: Other DNA sequences in this specimen translate into the identical CDR3. CDR3 amino acids: CSVGGAAYEQYF. The CDR3 coding sequence is TGCAGCGTTGGTGGGGCCGCCTACGAGCAGTACTTC. The rearrangement joins TRBV29-1 to TRBJ2-7, with D maybe TRBD1 (5 bases). The CDR3 spans 12 residues. Germline lookup yields CDR1 SQVTM and CDR2 ANQGSEA. Trimming removed 4 bases from V and 2 bases from J, with 9 bases in between.

The rearrangement joins TRBV19 to TRBJ2-2; tentative D call: TRBD2 (6 bases). The CDR3 extends over 13 amino acids. CDR1 and CDR2 (germline): LNHDA, SQIVND (reference sequence). Between the trimmed V and J ends, which lost 5 bases and 9 bases, there was a span of 13 bases. CDR3 sequence (DNA): TGTGCCAGTAGTCTCCCAGCGGGTCGGGAGCTGTTTTTT. As protein: CASSLPAGRELFF.

The chain joins TRBV5-1 to TRBJ1-3, with 12 bases identical to TRBD1. V shed 2 bases and J 0 bases; nucleotides not matched to a gene: 9. CDR1 and CDR2 from the germline V gene are SGHRS and YFSETQ. The CDR3 totals 19 residues. The CDR3 reads CASSFGTGGSLSSGNTIYF. CDR3 coding DNA: TGCGCCAGCAGCTTCGGGACAGGGGGCTCCTTGAGCTCTGGAAACACCATATATTTT.